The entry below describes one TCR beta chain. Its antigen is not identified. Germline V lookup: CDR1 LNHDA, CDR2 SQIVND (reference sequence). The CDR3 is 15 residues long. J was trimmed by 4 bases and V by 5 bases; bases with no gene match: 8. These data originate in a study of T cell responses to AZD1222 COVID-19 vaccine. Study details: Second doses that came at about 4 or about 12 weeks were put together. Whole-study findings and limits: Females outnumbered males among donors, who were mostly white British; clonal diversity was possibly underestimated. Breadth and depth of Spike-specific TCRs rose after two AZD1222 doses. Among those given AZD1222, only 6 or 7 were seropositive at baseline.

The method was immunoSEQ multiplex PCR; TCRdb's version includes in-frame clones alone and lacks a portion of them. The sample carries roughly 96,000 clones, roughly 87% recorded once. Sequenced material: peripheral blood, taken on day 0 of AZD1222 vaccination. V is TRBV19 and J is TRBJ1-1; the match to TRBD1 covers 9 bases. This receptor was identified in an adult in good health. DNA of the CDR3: TGTGCCAGTAGTGTCGGACAGGGGACGGGCACTGAAGCTTTCTTT. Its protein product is CASSVGQGTGTEAFF.